Each of the 30 T cell receptor beta chains below was sequenced from the same sample in a study of T cell repertoires in cytomegalovirus infection. TCRdb re-called the reads with MiXCR, one entry per CDR3 protein. The sample holds a few hundred thousand distinct CDR3 sequences, more than 40% seen once. These receptors are not linked to any known antigen. The source was cultured PBMCs, collected from culture after CMV antigen stimulation. The receptors come from a human donor in good health (CMV status not recorded). Some clones in this sample may be carry-over from other donors' samples.

The chain combines TRBV7-9 with TRBJ1-2, with D possibly matching TRBD1 (5 bases). CDR1 SEHNR and CDR2 FQNEAQ come from the germline V gene (reference sequence). This CDR3 comprises 13 residues. The V and J ends lost 4 bases and 5 bases respectively, with 11 bases between them. CDR3 sequence reads: CASSSGREYGYTF. The CDR3 nucleotides are TGTGCCAGCAGCTCGGGGCGCGAATATGGCTACACCTTC.

This clonotype was seen more than once but under ten times. J is TRBJ2-3 and V is TRBV7-2, with D possibly being TRBD2 (6 bases). V was cut by 5 bases and J by 1 base, with 13 bases left in between. The CDR3 is made up of 15 amino acids. Germline lookup yields CDR1 SGHTA and CDR2 FQGNSA. CDR3 sequence reads: CASSPIRGGTDTQYF. The CDR3 DNA follows: TGTGCCAGCAGCCCGATACGCGGGGGCACAGATACGCAGTATTTT. The whole variable domain, filled in from reference TRBV7-2 and TRBJ2-3, reads GAGVSQSPSNKVTEKGKDVELRCDPISGHTALYWYRQSLGQGLEFLIYFQGNSAPDKSGLPSDRFSAERTGGSVSTLTIQRTQQEDSAVYLCASSPIRGGTDTQYFGPGTRLTVL.

Points on this clonotype: This clone may be a read error of a much larger clone one base away. V gene TRBV7-9 combines with J gene TRBJ2-1; TRBD2 aligns across 7 bases. Germline V gene lookup returns CDR1 SEHNR and CDR2 FQNEAQ (reference sequence). The length of the CDR3 is 18 residues. CDR3 sequence reads: CASSLAGTLAEVYSEQFF. The CDR3 DNA is TGTGCCAGCAGCTTAGCCGGAACCCTAGCGGAAGTCTACAGTGAGCAGTTCTTC.

The sample holds many counts of this clonotype. This chain connects TRBV7-2 to TRBJ1-4; D not resolved. CDR3 length equals 13 residues. CDR1 and CDR2 (germline): SGHTA, FQGNSA. Trimming cost V 5 bases and J 8 bases, with 12 bases left between them. The CDR3 protein is CASSDEGGEKLFF. The CDR3 coding sequence is TGTGCCAGCAGCGATGAGGGAGGAGAAAAACTGTTTTTT.

The chain has TRBV6-2 or TRBV6-3 and TRBJ2-1; the D gene could be TRBD1 or TRBD2 (5 bases each). Per germline, CDR1 MNHEY and CDR2 SVGEGT. CDR3 size: 13 residues. Trimming took off 2 bases at V and 5 bases at J, with 7 bases between the two ends. The CDR3 DNA reads as TGTGCCAGCAGTTACGGGACGCACAATGAGCAGTTCTTC. Translating gives CASSYGTHNEQFF.

The J gene is TRBJ2-5, the V gene TRBV7-2; 10 bases agree with TRBD2. Germline V gene data show CDR1 as SGHTA and CDR2 as FQGNSA. This CDR3 has 14 residues. Unmatched junction bases numbered 5, after V lost 5 bases and J lost 5 bases. For the CDR3, the DNA is TGTGCCAGCAGCCCGGGACTAGCGACGGAGACCCAGTACTTC. Translation gives CASSPGLATETQYF.

As to this clonotype: Since a much larger clone is just one base distant, this may be a read error. This chain links TRBV28 with TRBJ2-7, with D uncertain. Looked up from germline, CDR1 is MDHEN and CDR2 is SYDVKM. The CDR3 has 12 amino acids. CDR3 loop: CASSSTAYDQYF. The CDR3 DNA reads as TGTGCCAGCAGTTCTACCGCCTACGATCAGTACTTC.

Details on this clonotype: An end of the junction does not agree with germline; a read error may underlie this. The chain combines TRBV4-3 with TRBJ2-3, with 7 bases lining up with TRBD2. Germline V gives CDR1 LGHNA, CDR2 YSLEER. This CDR3 is 17 amino acids long. This CDR3 is CASSQAGTAGVSDTRYF. In DNA form, the CDR3 reads TGCGCCAGCAGCCAGGCGGGAACTGCGGGAGTTTCCGATACGCGGTATTTT.

This clonotype was found a few times. This sequence joins TRBV12-3 or TRBV12-4 and TRBJ1-1, with 7 nucleotides matching TRBD1. The CDR3 contains 16 residues. The V segment lost 6 bases and the J segment 3 bases; nucleotides outside the gene matches: 13. Here the CDR3 reads CASSPRPGQEDTEAFF. The CDR3 DNA reads as TGTGCCAGCAGCCCCAGACCAGGACAGGAAGACACTGAAGCTTTCTTT.

This clonotype showed up just a few times. The chain is built from TRBV7-2 and TRBJ2-5; 12 nucleotides match TRBD2. Germline lookup yields CDR1 SGHTA and CDR2 FQGNSA. The J segment lost 4 bases and the V segment lost 4 bases, leaving 16 bases of the junction unmatched. The CDR3 runs 19 residues. The DNA for the CDR3 is TGTGCCAGCAGCTCCCGGGGGCTAGCGGGGGGGTTCATGGGAGAGACCCAGTACTTC. It is translated as CASSSRGLAGGFMGETQYF.

This clonotype was observed a handful of times. This chain joins TRBV10-2 and TRBJ2-2; 7 nucleotides agree with TRBD1. CDR3 length: 13 amino acids. The V segment lost 9 bases and the J segment 7 bases; nucleotides outside the gene matches: 8. The germline V gene has CDR1 WSHSY and CDR2 SAAADI. DNA for the CDR3: TGCGCCAGTGACAGGGTTCGTGACGGGGAGCTGTTTTTT. The encoded protein is CASDRVRDGELFF.

The rearrangement uses TRBV7-9 and TRBJ1-4; D is ambiguous. The germline V gene has CDR1 SEHNR and CDR2 FQNEAQ (reference sequence). This CDR3 has 14 residues. Trimming removed 5 bases at V and 8 bases at J, with 15 bases between. In nucleotides, the CDR3 is TGTGCCAGCAGCACGGTCCGGGGAGAAGAAAAACTGTTTTTT. Protein product: CASSTVRGEEKLFF.

This clonotype was picked up a small number of times. The genes are TRBV7-6 and TRBJ2-1; 10 nucleotides match TRBD2. Germline-derived CDR1 and CDR2 are SGHVS and FNYEAQ. CDR3 length equals 15 residues. The trim removed 5 bases at V and 8 bases at J, leaving 9 bases unmatched. The CDR3 loop reads CASSDKREGLYEQFF. The CDR3 coding sequence is TGTGCCAGCAGCGACAAGCGGGAGGGCCTTTATGAGCAGTTCTTC. Using reference TRBV7-6 and TRBJ2-1 for the parts outside the CDR3, the full variable domain is GAGVSQSPRYKVTKRGQDVALRCDPISGHVSLYWYRQALGQGPEFLTYFNYEAQQDKSGLPNDRFSAERPEGSISTLTIQRTEQRDSAMYRCASSDKREGLYEQFFGPGTRLTVL.

The rearrangement links TRBV28 to TRBJ1-2; 8 bases line up with TRBD1. CDR3 length: 14 residues. After removal of 5 bases from V and 2 bases from J, the junction contained 4 bases not matched to a gene. The germline CDR1 and CDR2 sequences are MDHEN and SYDVKM. The CDR3 sequence: CASSMGQENYGYTF. The CDR3 coding sequence is TGTGCCAGCAGTATGGGACAGGAGAACTATGGCTACACCTTC.

There are a few counts of this clonotype. This sequence joins TRBV7-2 and TRBJ2-5; the D is unclear. Trimming took 1 base from V and 1 from J, leaving 4 bases between them. Looked up from germline, CDR1 is SGHTA and CDR2 is FQGNSA. This CDR3 is 13 amino acids long. In DNA, the CDR3 is TGTGCCAGCAGCTTAGTTTCCCAAGAGACCCAGTACTTC. This gives the protein CASSLVSQETQYF.

This clonotype was detected a few times. The chain recombines TRBV7-8 with TRBJ2-7; D perhaps matches TRBD2 (5 bases). Trimming removed 5 bases from V and 6 bases from J, with 17 bases in between. Germline CDR1 and CDR2: SGHVS and FQNEAQ. The CDR3 runs 14 residues. The CDR3 reads CASSRLRVEREQYF. The CDR3 DNA is TGTGCCAGCAGCCGCTTGAGGGTTGAGCGCGAGCAGTACTTC.

This clonotype was detected only a few times. The chain employs TRBV24-1 and TRBJ2-5; D gene unclear. The CDR3 contains 11 residues. The germline gives CDR1 KGHDR, CDR2 SFDVKD. Deletions cut 7 bases from V and 5 bases from J, with 7 bases between. The CDR3 DNA is TGTGCCACCAGCCAGTGGGAGACCCAGTACTTC. The encoded protein is CATSQWETQYF.

The chain joins TRBV9 to TRBJ2-1; perhaps D is TRBD1 or TRBD2 (6 bases each). The length of the CDR3 is 15 residues. The germline gives CDR1 SGDLS, CDR2 YYNGEE. The V end was cut by 4 bases, the J end by 3 bases, with 14 bases between. CDR3 sequence reads: CASSFGGGHYNEQFF. For the CDR3, the DNA is TGTGCCAGCAGCTTTGGAGGGGGACACTACAATGAGCAGTTCTTC. The full variable domain, completed using reference TRBV9 and TRBJ2-1, is DSGVTQTPKHLITATGQRVTLRCSPRSGDLSVYWYQQSLDQGLQFLIQYYNGEERAKGNILERFSAQQFPDLHSELNLSSLELGDSALYFCASSFGGGHYNEQFFGPGTRLTVL.

This chain joins TRBV6-8 and TRBJ2-3, with TRBD2 identical over 13 bases. In germline, CDR1 is MNHGY, CDR2 SAAAGT. This CDR3 spans 19 amino acids. V shed 3 bases, J shed 2 bases, and the junction held 11 bases outside the gene matches. CDR3 residues: CASSYFGGLAGAPTDTQYF. CDR3 bases: TGTGCCAGCAGTTATTTCGGAGGACTAGCGGGGGCTCCCACAGATACGCAGTATTTT.

This clonotype showed up many times. The rearrangement links TRBV7-8 to TRBJ1-3; possibly TRBD1 for D (5 bases). Germline CDR1 SGHVS, CDR2 FQNEAQ. The germline V and J ends were trimmed by 1 base and 2 bases, with 12 bases remaining between them. The CDR3 totals 16 residues. Written as DNA, the CDR3 is TGTGCCAGCAGCTTAGGGCAGGGTGTCCCTGGAAACACCATATATTTT. It yields the protein CASSLGQGVPGNTIYF. The variable domain in full, with the rest retrieved from reference TRBV7-8 and TRBJ1-3, is GAGVSQSPRYKVAKRGQDVALRCDPISGHVSLFWYQQALGQGPEFLTYFQNEAQLDKSGLPSDRFFAERPEGSVSTLKIQRTQQEDSAVYLCASSLGQGVPGNTIYFGEGSWLTVV.

The rearrangement joins TRBV12-3 or TRBV12-4 to TRBJ2-3; D remains unclear. V was cut by 3 bases and J by 8 bases, with 15 bases left in between. The CDR3 has 14 amino acids. The CDR3: CASSLNGPVSTQYF. The DNA for the CDR3 is TGTGCCAGCAGTTTGAACGGTCCGGTTAGTACGCAGTATTTT.

This clonotype has only a few counts. The gene calls are TRBV24-1 and TRBJ2-7; D perhaps matches TRBD2 (6 bases). CDR1 and CDR2 (germline): KGHDR, SFDVKD. Deletions cut 7 bases from V and 2 bases from J, with 17 bases between. The CDR3 is 15 amino acids. CDR3 in DNA: TGTGCCACCAGCGAAGGGCCCGGGGGAACCTACGAGCAGTACTTC. Amino acids: CATSEGPGGTYEQYF.

The CDR3 loop reads CASSYADRAGTEAFF. The CDR3 DNA reads as TGTGCCAGCAGTTACGCGGACAGGGCGGGCACTGAAGCTTTCTTT. The chain joins TRBV6-6 to TRBJ1-1, with 8 bases aligning to TRBD1. This CDR3 region has 15 residues. Germline assignment: CDR1 MNHNY and CDR2 SVGAGI (reference sequence). V was clipped by 2 bases and J by 4 bases; unmatched bases: 6.

This clonotype was seen only a few times. The V gene is TRBV19, the J gene TRBJ2-3; TRBD1 might be the D (6 bases). V lost 4 bases and J 4 bases, leaving 12 bases between the germline ends. Germline V CDR1 and CDR2: LNHDA, SQIVND (reference sequence). The CDR3 is 14 residues long. This CDR3 reads CASSRNQGPDTQYF. The CDR3 DNA follows: TGTGCCAGTAGTAGAAACCAGGGGCCAGATACGCAGTATTTT.

The chain carries TRBV6-1 and TRBJ2-5, with D perhaps given as TRBD1 or TRBD2 (5 bases each). The germline V gene encodes CDR1 MNHNS and CDR2 SASEGT. V was cut by 11 bases and J by 5 bases, with 18 bases left in between. There are 13 residues in the CDR3. As DNA, the CDR3 is TGTGCCTCTAGCCCCGACAGCGACGAGACCCAGTACTTC. Translation gives CASSPDSDETQYF.

The V and J genes are TRBV7-2 and TRBJ2-3; 8 bases are shared with TRBD2. V shed 2 bases, J shed 2 bases, and the junction held 3 bases outside the gene matches. The germline V gene has CDR1 SGHTA and CDR2 FQGNSA. The CDR3 contains 15 residues. Here the CDR3 reads CASSLSGGNTDTQYF. CDR3 in DNA: TGTGCCAGCAGCTTAAGCGGGGGCAACACAGATACGCAGTATTTT.

This clonotype was observed at least ten times. This chain links TRBV7-6 with TRBJ1-4; 9 positions agree with TRBD1. This CDR3 region has 16 residues. CDR1 and CDR2 (germline): SGHVS, FNYEAQ. The V segment lost 2 bases and the J segment 7 bases; nucleotides outside the gene matches: 8. CDR3 residues: CASSLRGTGRGEKLFF. The CDR3 DNA reads as TGTGCCAGCAGCTTAAGGGGGACAGGGAGAGGTGAAAAACTGTTTTTT.

This clonotype was counted only a few times. CDR3: CASSLGQVRGIWMNTEAFF. CDR3 coding DNA: TGTGCCAGCAGCTTAGGACAGGTCAGGGGCATTTGGATGAACACTGAAGCTTTCTTT. The V and J genes are TRBV11-2 and TRBJ1-1; possibly TRBD1 for D (6 bases). This CDR3 region has 19 residues. Deletions cut 1 base from V and 0 bases from J, with 21 bases between. CDR1 is SGHAT, CDR2 FQNNGV, per germline. Full variable domain (outside the CDR3, taken from reference TRBV11-2 and TRBJ1-1): EAGVAQSPRYKIIEKRQSVAFWCNPISGHATLYWYQQILGQGPKLLIQFQNNGVVDDSQLPKDRFSAERLKGVDSTLKIQPAKLEDSAVYLCASSLGQVRGIWMNTEAFFGQGTRLTVV.

The rearrangement links TRBV7-9 to TRBJ2-2, with 8 positions matching TRBD1. V shed 4 bases and J 4 bases; nucleotides not matched to a gene: 5. The CDR3 is 15 residues long. Germline-derived CDR1 and CDR2 are SEHNR and FQNEAQ (reference sequence). The CDR3 loop is CASSSRTGRTGELFF. The CDR3 DNA sequence: TGTGCCAGCAGCTCCCGGACAGGGCGCACCGGGGAGCTGTTTTTT.

The chain recombines TRBV7-6 with TRBJ2-4; the match to TRBD2 covers 10 bases. V shed 5 bases, J shed 9 bases, and the junction held 10 bases outside the gene matches. The CDR3 covers 15 residues. Germline CDR1 and CDR2: SGHVS and FNYEAQ. CDR3 region: CASSPTAGGRSIQYF. Written as DNA, the CDR3 is TGTGCCAGCAGCCCCACAGCGGGGGGGCGGAGCATTCAGTACTTC. The full variable domain, its missing parts supplied by reference TRBV7-6 and TRBJ2-4, is GAGVSQSPRYKVTKRGQDVALRCDPISGHVSLYWYRQALGQGPEFLTYFNYEAQQDKSGLPNDRFSAERPEGSISTLTIQRTEQRDSAMYRCASSPTAGGRSIQYFGAGTRLSVL.